The subject of this entry is one TCR beta chain. These data originate in a study of cytomegalovirus exposure and HLA in healthy donors. Study details: Out of 398 genotyped donors, about 84% belonged to the Caucasian-associated ancestry cluster.

60 Vbeta and 13 Jbeta primers were used in PCR. The authors' processing: It was a later analysis that counted approximately 81 million unique TCR beta chains, of which some 9.9 million were shared. Some clones are missing from TCRdb's copy, which holds only in-frame ones; the method was immunoSEQ multiplex PCR. V and J calls plus clone size are reproduced from that table; the DNA served to infer D and trimming. The data hold more than 130,000 clones, with about 79% observed a single time. While unrecorded immune exposures were likely, the donors were nominally healthy when sampled. The origin of this receptor is a male donor in good health and CMV-seronegative. Sequenced material: PBMCs.

DNA for the CDR3: TGTGCCAGCAGCCTCACAACCACCGGGGAGCTGTTTTTT. It encodes CASSLTTTGELFF. The rearrangement joins TRBV4-2 to TRBJ2-2; D gene uncertain. Trimming removed 4 bases from V and 4 bases from J, with 7 bases in between. The CDR3 runs 13 residues. The germline V gene encodes CDR1 LGHNA and CDR2 YNFKEQ.